A single sample is the source of the 7 T cell receptor beta chains below, sequenced in a study of T cells in localized non-small cell lung cancer. The repertoire was sequenced with immunoSEQ multiplex PCR; TCRdb's copy has only in-frame clones and lacks some. The sample holds thousands of clones, approximately 25% seen once. Here the sequenced sample was lung tumor tissue, taken before any cancer treatment. The receptors were sampled from a female donor of 60 years or more with stage I lung adenocarcinoma.

In its sample, this clone was seen a few times. The V gene is TRBV7-5, the J gene TRBJ2-7. TRBV7-5 corresponds to a pseudogene. The CDR3 runs to 17 residues. For the CDR3, the DNA is TGTGCCAGCAGCTTAGGGTTACCGGGACGGTGGATCTACGAGCAGTACTTC. Protein product: CASSLGLPGRWIYEQYF.

The chain combines TRBV10-2 with TRBJ1-1; no firm D call. Germline CDR1 and CDR2: WSHSY and SAAADI. Trimming took off 2 bases at V and 11 bases at J, with 12 bases between the two ends. This CDR3 is built from 12 residues. The CDR3 coding sequence is TGCGCCAGCAGTGAGCCCGATGGTCGGGCTTTCTTT. Translation: CASSEPDGRAFF.

This clone is categorized as medium-sized. CDR3 coding DNA: TGTGCCAGCAGCCCCACGAGGGTGTACAATGAGCAGTTCTTC. Its protein is CASSPTRVYNEQFF. The chain recombines TRBV9 with TRBJ2-1; TRBD2 is a possible D gene (5 bases). The CDR3 is 14 residues long. Germline CDR1 is SGDLS and CDR2 is YYNGEE. Trimming took off 4 bases at V and 4 bases at J, with 12 bases between the two ends.

V is TRBV9 and J is TRBJ1-3, with a possible D match to TRBD1 (6 bases). V was pared by 2 bases and J by 4 bases, with 16 bases between. The germline V gene encodes CDR1 SGDLS and CDR2 YYNGEE. CDR3 length equals 16 residues. The chain's CDR3 is CASSVGPARGGNTIYF. Here the CDR3 DNA reads TGTGCCAGCAGCGTGGGACCGGCCAGGGGAGGAAACACCATATATTTT.

A few counts support this clone. The DNA for the CDR3 is TGTGCCAGCAGACGGACGGGTAGCTTCTATAATTCACCCCTCCACTTT. Its translation: CASRRTGSFYNSPLHF. This chain uses TRBV6-8 with TRBJ1-6; D remains ambiguous. CDR3 length equals 16 residues. CDR1 is MNHGY, CDR2 SAAAGT, per germline. V was cut by 6 bases and J by 3 bases, with 15 bases left in between.

V and J are TRBV6-8 and TRBJ1-5, with TRBD1 as a possible D gene (5 bases). CDR3 size: 15 residues. Trimming removed 2 bases from V and 6 bases from J, with 14 bases in between. The germline gives CDR1 MNHGY, CDR2 SAAAGT. The DNA of the CDR3 is TGTGCCAGCAGTTACGGGGGAGGAGGGGCTCAGCCCCAGCATTTT. Protein product: CASSYGGGGAQPQHF.

This clone was picked up a small number of times. The CDR3 loop is CASSLEGTTETQYF. CDR3 in DNA: TGTGCCAGCAGCTTGGAGGGAACTACAGAGACCCAGTACTTC. The rearrangement joins TRBV11-3 to TRBJ2-5, with D perhaps TRBD2 (6 bases). Germline V lookup: CDR1 SGHNT, CDR2 YENEEA. The CDR3 has 14 amino acids. With 3 bases removed from V and 4 bases from J, the gap between germline ends came to 12 bases.